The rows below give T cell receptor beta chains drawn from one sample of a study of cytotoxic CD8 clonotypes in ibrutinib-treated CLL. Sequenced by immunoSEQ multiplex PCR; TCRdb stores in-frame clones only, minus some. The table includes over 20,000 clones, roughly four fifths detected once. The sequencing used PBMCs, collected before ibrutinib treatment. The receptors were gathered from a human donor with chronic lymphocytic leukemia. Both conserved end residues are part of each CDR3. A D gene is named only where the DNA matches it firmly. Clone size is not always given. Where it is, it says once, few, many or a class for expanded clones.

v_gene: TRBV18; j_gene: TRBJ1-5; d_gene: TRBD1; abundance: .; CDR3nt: TGTGCCAGCTCACCACAGGGGGCGAGCAATCAGCCCCAGCATTTT; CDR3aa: CASSPQGASNQPQHF
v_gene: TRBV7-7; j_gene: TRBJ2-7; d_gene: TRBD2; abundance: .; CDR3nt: TGTGCTAGCAGCCCACTGACGGGAGGGAGCTACGAGCAGTACTTC; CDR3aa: CASSPLTGGSYEQYF
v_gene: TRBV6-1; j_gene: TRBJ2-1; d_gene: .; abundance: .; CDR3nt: TGTGCCAGCAGTGACAGGAGTTTCTCCTACAATGAGCAGTTCTTC; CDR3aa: CASSDRSFSYNEQFF
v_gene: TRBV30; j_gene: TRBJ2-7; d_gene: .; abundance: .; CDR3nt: TGTGCCTGGAGTGTACAGGGCGAGCAGTACTTC; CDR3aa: CAWSVQGEQYF
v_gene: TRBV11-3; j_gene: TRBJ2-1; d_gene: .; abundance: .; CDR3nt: TGTGCCAGCAGCTTAACGGATTTGGGTGAGCAGTTCTTC; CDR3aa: CASSLTDLGEQFF
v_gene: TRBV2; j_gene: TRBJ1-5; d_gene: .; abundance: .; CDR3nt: TGTGCCAGCAGAGGGGGATCAGATAGCAATCAGCCCCAGCATTTT; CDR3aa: CASRGGSDSNQPQHF
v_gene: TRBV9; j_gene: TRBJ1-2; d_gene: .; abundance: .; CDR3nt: TGTGCCAGCAGCCAAAGAGGGGGGACAAACTATGGCTACACCTTC; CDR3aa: CASSQRGGTNYGYTF
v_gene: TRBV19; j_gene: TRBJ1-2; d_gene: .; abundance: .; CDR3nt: TGTGCCAGTACGAACGCGGGGGCCTGGAAAAACTATGGCTACACCTTC; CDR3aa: CASTNAGAWKNYGYTF
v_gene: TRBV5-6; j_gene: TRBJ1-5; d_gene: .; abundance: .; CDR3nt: TGTGCCAGCAGCTTCAGGGGTGGTAGCAATCAGCCCCAGCATTTT; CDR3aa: CASSFRGGSNQPQHF
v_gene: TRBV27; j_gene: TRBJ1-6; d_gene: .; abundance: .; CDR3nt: TGTGCCAGCAGCCTTACCTGGGGGAATAATTCACCCCTCCACTTT; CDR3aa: CASSLTWGNNSPLHF
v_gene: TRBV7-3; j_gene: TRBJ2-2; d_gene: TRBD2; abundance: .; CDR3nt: TGTGCCAGCAGCACTATCTGGCGGGAGGGCGGGACCGGGGAGCTGTTTTTT; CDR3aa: CASSTIWREGGTGELFF
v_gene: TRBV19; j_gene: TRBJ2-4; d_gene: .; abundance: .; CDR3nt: TGTGCCAGTAGTCCCCCCCGGCAGACACTAGCCAAAAACATTCAGTACTTC; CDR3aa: CASSPPRQTLAKNIQYF
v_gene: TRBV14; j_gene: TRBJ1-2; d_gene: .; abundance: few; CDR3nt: TGTGCCAGCAGCCAAGATAGAAGGGGACCCCACAACTATGGCTACACCTTC; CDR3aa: CASSQDRRGPHNYGYTF
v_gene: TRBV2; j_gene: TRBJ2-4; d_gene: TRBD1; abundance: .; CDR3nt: TGTGCCAGCAGTGACAGGACAGGGCGTGACATTCAGTACTTC; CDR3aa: CASSDRTGRDIQYF
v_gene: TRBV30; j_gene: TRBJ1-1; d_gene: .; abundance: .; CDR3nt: TGTGCCTGGAACCTCGGGGCACTGAACACTGAAGCTTTCTTT; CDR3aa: CAWNLGALNTEAFF
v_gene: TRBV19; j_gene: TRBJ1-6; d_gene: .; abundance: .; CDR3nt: TGTGCCAGTAGTCCTCGCTCTATTTTTACACCCCTCCACTTT; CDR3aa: CASSPRSIFTPLHF
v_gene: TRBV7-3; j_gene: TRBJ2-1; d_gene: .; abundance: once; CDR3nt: TGTGCCAGCAGCGTATTAGCAAAAGGGGAGCAGTTCTTC; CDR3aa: CASSVLAKGEQFF